Presented here are 12 T cell receptor beta chains from one specimen sequenced in a study of blood T cell repertoires in COVID-19. Clones were read by immunoSEQ multiplex PCR, and TCRdb kept only the in-frame ones, dropping some. Of tens of thousands of clones in the sample, over 80% were seen once. Sequenced sample: peripheral blood. These receptors all come from a woman aged 80 or over with acute or convalescent COVID-19.

The chain couples TRBV10-3 to TRBJ1-1, with 12 nucleotides matching TRBD1. V lost 5 bases and J lost 5; bases outside the gene matches: 18. The CDR3 extends over 19 amino acids. Germline V gives CDR1 ENHRY, CDR2 SYGVKD. The CDR3 region is CAISFEGRDRGLRRTEAFF. The CDR3 DNA reads TGTGCCATCAGTTTTGAAGGCCGGGACAGGGGGCTTCGCCGAACTGAAGCTTTCTTT.

This chain connects TRBV6-2 or TRBV6-3 to TRBJ1-2; D gene ambiguous. The CDR3 length is 11 residues. Trimming stripped 6 bases from V and 8 bases from J, with 10 bases between. CDR1 MNHEY and CDR2 SVGEGT come from the germline V gene. The CDR3 bases are TGTGCCAGCAGCCACGGGTACGGCTACACCTTC. It codes for CASSHGYGYTF.

Only a few counts were recorded for this clone. The rearrangement uses TRBV28 and TRBJ2-7, with a possible D match to TRBD1 (6 bases). V dropped 5 bases and J dropped 5 bases, with 10 bases sitting between them. Looked up from germline, CDR1 is MDHEN and CDR2 is SYDVKM. This CDR3 region has 12 residues. The CDR3 region has the DNA TGTGCCAGCAGTGGACAGTTTAACGAGCAGTACTTC. Its protein is CASSGQFNEQYF. Full variable domain (remainder filled in from reference TRBV28 and TRBJ2-7): DVKVTQSSRYLVKRTGEKVFLECVQDMDHENMFWYRQDPGLGLRLIYFSYDVKMKEKGDIPEGYSVSREKKERFSLILESASTNQTSMYLCASSGQFNEQYFGPGTRLTVT.

The chain combines TRBV6-5 with TRBJ2-7; the D gene is possibly TRBD1 (5 bases). CDR1 and CDR2 from the germline V gene are MNHEY and SVGAGI. The CDR3 spans 16 residues. V gave up 0 bases and J gave up 0 bases, with 12 bases separating them. CDR3 sequence reads: CASSYSMDIVSYEQYF. The CDR3 coding sequence is TGTGCCAGCAGTTACTCGATGGACATAGTCTCCTACGAGCAGTACTTC.

The chain carries TRBV11-2 and TRBJ1-1; D call uncertain. The germline V gene encodes CDR1 SGHAT and CDR2 FQNNGV. Trimming pared 4 bases from V and 1 base from J, leaving 10 bases between. CDR3 length equals 14 residues. The CDR3 DNA reads as TGTGCCAGCAGCTCCGTCGGAGGGAACACTGAAGCTTTCTTT. Translation gives CASSSVGGNTEAFF.

The gene calls are TRBV28 and TRBJ2-7; D gene uncertain. The V gene's germline CDR1 is MDHEN and CDR2 SYDVKM. There are 12 residues in the CDR3. Between the trimmed V and J ends, which lost 10 bases and 0 bases, there was a span of 10 bases. CDR3 sequence (DNA): TGTGCCACCAAACAGAGCTCCTACGAGCAGTACTTC. As protein: CATKQSSYEQYF.

This sequence joins TRBV7-2 and TRBJ1-5; 9 bases fit TRBD1. Germline trimming cut 5 bases from V and 2 bases from J; bases unmatched to any gene: 4. The CDR3 is 15 amino acids. Germline V CDR1 and CDR2: SGHTA, FQGNSA. The CDR3 loop is CASSTWTGGNQPQHF. DNA for the CDR3: TGTGCCAGCAGCACCTGGACAGGGGGCAATCAGCCCCAGCATTTT.

The chain links TRBV24-1 to TRBJ2-2; TRBD2 might be the D (6 bases). Trimming cost V 3 bases and J 1 base, with 8 bases left between them. This CDR3 region has 15 residues. Germline CDR1 and CDR2: KGHDR and SFDVKD. CDR3: CATSDGLLNTGELFF. The CDR3 DNA reads TGTGCCACCAGTGATGGACTATTGAACACCGGGGAGCTGTTTTTT.

The chain carries TRBV5-1 and TRBJ1-2; 8 bases align to TRBD1. The CDR3 loop spans 15 amino acids. Germline CDR1 and CDR2: SGHRS and YFSETQ. J was trimmed by 7 bases and V by 3 bases; bases with no gene match: 11. The chain's CDR3 is CASSSSGQGFSGYTF. The CDR3, as DNA: TGCGCCAGCAGCTCCTCCGGACAGGGCTTTTCTGGCTACACCTTC.

The chain recombines TRBV7-8 with TRBJ2-7; 7 nucleotides line up with TRBD2. This CDR3 is 14 amino acids long. Germline V gives CDR1 SGHVS, CDR2 FQNEAQ. After removal of 1 base from V and 4 bases from J, the junction contained 4 bases not matched to a gene. Written as DNA, the CDR3 is TGTGCCAGCAGCTTAGTGCAGGGAGGGTACGAGCAGTACTTC. Amino acids: CASSLVQGGYEQYF.

This clone was seen only once. The chain is built from TRBV7-6 and TRBJ2-5, with 11 nucleotides matching TRBD2. Germline CDR1 reads SGHVS; CDR2 reads FNYEAQ. Trimming removed 6 bases from V and 4 bases from J; junction bases left unmatched: 7. This CDR3 contains 15 residues. The CDR3 DNA is TGTGCCAGCAGTCTACTAGCGGGAGAGTCAGAGACCCAGTACTTC. Its translation: CASSLLAGESETQYF.

The chain links TRBV19 to TRBJ2-1, with TRBD2 identical over 9 bases. This CDR3 spans 15 amino acids. Germline-derived CDR1 and CDR2 are LNHDA and SQIVND (reference sequence). J gave up 4 bases and V 5 bases, and 6 bases lay outside the gene matches. DNA of the CDR3: TGTGCCAGTAGTCCCCGGACTAGCGCTTACAATGAGCAGTTCTTC. As protein: CASSPRTSAYNEQFF.